The sample holds a few counts of the clone carrying this TCR beta chain. Its antigen is not identified. In the PCR, 60 Vbeta and 13 Jbeta primers were used. In the source study's methods: Unique TCR beta chains totaled roughly 80 million in a later count, with roughly 12 million of them shared. TCRdb keeps only in-frame clones here, not all; method: immunoSEQ multiplex PCR. V and J calls and clone size are copied from that table; D and trimming were computed from the DNA. The sample carries around 200,000 clones, 70% to 75% recorded once. The data originate from a study of cytomegalovirus exposure and HLA in healthy donors. The V gene lost 5 bases and the J gene lost 8 bases, with 18 bases spanning the gap. The CDR3 sequence is 14 residues long. Germline lookup yields CDR1 SGHVS and CDR2 FQNEAQ. Regarding the study as a whole: Overall, approximately 150 TCR beta chains were annotated as cytomegalovirus-associated.

Source material: PBMCs. The sequence was collected from a man aged 30-40 years in good health and CMV-seropositive. V usage is TRBV7-8 and J usage is TRBJ1-2; D perhaps matches TRBD1 (6 bases). CDR3 nucleotides: TGTGCCAGCAGCGTAAACAGGGCTTCGGGCGGCTACACCTTC. It codes for CASSVNRASGGYTF. Looking up the rest from reference TRBV7-8 and TRBJ1-2 gives the full variable domain: GAGVSQSPRYKVAKRGQDVALRCDPISGHVSLFWYQQALGQGPEFLTYFQNEAQLDKSGLPSDRFFAERPEGSVSTLKIQRTQQEDSAVYLCASSVNRASGGYTFGSGTRLTVV.